This T cell receptor (beta chain) originates from a study of cytomegalovirus exposure and HLA in healthy donors. 60 Vbeta and 13 Jbeta primers were used in PCR. In the original processing: In a later analysis, 8.5 million to 14 million of about 80 million unique beta chains occurred in at least two donors. Sequencing was performed with immunoSEQ multiplex PCR; in TCRdb, only in-frame clones are kept and a portion is missing. Clone size and V and J calls were adopted from that table, with D and trimming inferred from the DNA. The sample records about 120,000 clones, about four fifths being singletons. The germline gives CDR1 MNHEY, CDR2 SMNVEV (reference sequence). The V gene lost 3 bases and the J gene lost 10 bases, with 22 bases spanning the gap. CDR3 size: 16 residues.

The sequence came from a woman aged 18-29 years in good health and CMV-seronegative. Sequencing was done on a sample of PBMCs. The rearrangement links TRBV27 to TRBJ2-1; D is perhaps TRBD1 (8 bases). CDR3 amino acids: CASSLSTGEGSREQFF. In nucleotides, the CDR3 is TGTGCCAGCAGTTTGTCGACAGGGGAGGGAAGTCGGGAGCAGTTCTTC.